Here is one T cell receptor (beta chain) with its context. It lacks a known antigen. No base-level quality is on record; no much larger clone is a single base apart. The receptor library was made with the immunoSEQ multiplex PCR assay. DNA from the cultured, isolated CD4+ T cells was subjected to TCR beta CDR3 sequencing. As for the original processing: The analysis removed non-productive TCR sequences, trimmed reads to the CDR3 region, and retained only CDR3s that were 7 or more amino acids long. Antigen-specific clonotypes were identified with the MANAFEST web app by comparing expansion in peptide wells against reference cultures. Positive clones required FDR<0.05 expansion versus reference and all other wells, odds ratio above 5, and frequency above 0.1% in two replicate wells. Clonotypes significantly expanded in SARS-CoV-2 spike wells and in at least one common cold coronavirus spike condition were defined as cross-reactive. Levenshtein distance calculated with the stringdist R package was used to assess CDR3 similarity, and unrooted trees were constructed with ape in R 3.6.1. Entries here come from immuneACCESS through TCRdb and include only in-frame sequences with V and J called. Some clones fail to appear in such tables; in the studies checked, an unresolved V gene covers under half of the shortfall, and the cause of the remainder is unknown. That table is the source of V, J and clone size, and D and trimming were worked out from the DNA. For this sample there are about 36,000 clones; 55% to 75% appear just once. The ten most abundant clones make up approximately 17% of the sample.

This sample is part of a study of vaccination effects on CD4 cells after COVID-19 (dated by TCRdb to between 2021 and 2022). A note on the overall study: Each participant got two doses of an mRNA SARS-CoV-2 vaccine, either BNT162b2 or mRNA-1273. The study compared SARS-CoV-2 spike-specific CD4+ TCR repertoires before and after mRNA vaccination in COVID-19 convalescent patients and infection-naive vaccine recipients. In two convalescent patients, pre-vaccine samples were collected 16 days and one week ahead of the first dose, 142 and 148 days after COVID-19 diagnosis. The full study included fewer than eleven COVID-19 convalescent patients and a few SARS-CoV-2-naive healthy vaccine recipients. Cultures from other donors in the study were sequenced with the Oncomine TCR Beta short-read assay on an Illumina iSeq 100. What the study reported, not specific to this receptor: Only a small number of convalescent patients were included, and no early post-infection timepoints were available, which limited the study. Marked clonal contraction was observed in both infection-induced and vaccine-induced clones at late post-vaccination timepoints, consistent with waning T cell responses. For convalescent patients, new clones induced by the vaccine made up most of the post-vaccine spike-reactive repertoire, and these new clones were largely distinct from the clones induced by infection.

According to the germline V gene, CDR1 reads LGHNA and CDR2 reads YSLEER. V lost 0 bases and J lost 4 bases; the stretch between them is 15 bases long. The CDR3 measures 17 amino acids from cysteine to phenylalanine. The read is trimmed to its CDR3 DNA, 51 bases read in frame from base 1. To identify antigen-specific CD4+ T cell clonotypes by their expansion, the ViraFEST assay first stimulated PBMC with viral peptide pools and then applied TCR sequencing. After about 9 days of culture, CD4+ T cells were isolated with the EasySep CD4+ T cell isolation kit. PCR-confirmed SARS-CoV-2 infection had occurred in convalescent patients between March and December 2020, before the Alpha, Beta and Delta variants emerged in the United States. A few million PBMC per well were cultured in IMDM with roughly 5% human AB serum, 10 IU/ml IL-2 and gentamicin, plus 10 ug/ml peptides. On days 3 and 7, half of the culture medium was replaced with fresh IL-2-containing medium. Unless noted otherwise, every peptide stimulation condition was grown in triplicate wells. Using Ficoll-Paque Plus gradient centrifugation, PBMC were separated from whole blood and then either used fresh or cryopreserved at -140C. Overlapping peptide pools spanned the spike proteins of SARS-CoV-2 and the common cold coronaviruses HCoV-NL63, HCoV-OC43 and HCoV-229E. The QIAamp micro DNA kit was used to extract genomic DNA from the cultured CD4+ T cells.

This material consisted of CD4+ T cells from PBMCs cultured with HCoV-NL63 spike peptides, taken before COVID-19 vaccination. Sample cell subset or site, as interpreted from the label and publication: HCoV-NL63 spike overlapping peptide pool stimulation. The sequence came from a human donor who had a prior SARS-CoV-2 infection. The chain joins TRBV4-3 to TRBJ2-2, with no reliable assignment of the D segment. The DNA is as follows: TGCGCCAGCAGCCAAGAATTTCGTGGCTATTTCACCGGGGAGCTGTTTTTT. Its amino acids are CASSQEFRGYFTGELFF.